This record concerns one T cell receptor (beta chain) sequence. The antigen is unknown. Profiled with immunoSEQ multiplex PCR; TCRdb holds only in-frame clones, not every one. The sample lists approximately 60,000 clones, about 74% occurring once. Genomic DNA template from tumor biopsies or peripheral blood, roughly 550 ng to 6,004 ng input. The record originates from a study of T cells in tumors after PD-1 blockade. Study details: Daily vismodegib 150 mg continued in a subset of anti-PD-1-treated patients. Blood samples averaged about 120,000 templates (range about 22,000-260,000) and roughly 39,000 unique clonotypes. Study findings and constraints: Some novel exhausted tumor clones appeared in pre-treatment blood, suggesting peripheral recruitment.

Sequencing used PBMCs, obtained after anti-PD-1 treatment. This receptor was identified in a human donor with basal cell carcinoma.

The CDR3 DNA is TGTGCCAGCAGCGTAGGGACTAGCGATCAAGAGACCCAGTACTTC. It is translated as CASSVGTSDQETQYF. The chain links TRBV9 to TRBJ2-5, with TRBD2 matching over 9 bases. The ends lost 0 bases at V and 2 bases at J; junction bases unmatched: 2. Germline V CDR1 and CDR2: SGDLS, YYNGEE. The CDR3 totals 15 residues. The full variable domain, its missing parts supplied by reference TRBV9 and TRBJ2-5, is DSGVTQTPKHLITATGQRVTLRCSPRSGDLSVYWYQQSLDQGLQFLIQYYNGEERAKGNILERFSAQQFPDLHSELNLSSLELGDSALYFCASSVGTSDQETQYFGPGTRLLVL.